Presented here are 26 T cell receptor beta chains from one specimen sequenced in a study of control samples from healthy donors and cancer patients. Sequenced by immunoSEQ multiplex PCR; TCRdb stores in-frame clones only, minus some. This sample has over 100,000 clones, with around 92% found just once. Specimen: blood. The receptors derive from a woman between 45 and 60 years old in good health.

The V and J genes are TRBV28 and TRBJ1-2, with D unclear. Trimming stripped 6 bases from V and 1 base from J, with 9 bases between. The CDR3 extends over 13 amino acids. Germline-derived CDR1 and CDR2 are MDHEN and SYDVKM. The CDR3 is CASRNSRNYGYTF. In DNA, the CDR3 is TGTGCCAGCAGGAACAGCCGTAACTATGGCTACACCTTC.

This rearrangement joins TRBV18 to TRBJ2-7; D gene uncertain. Germline values: CDR1 KGHSH, CDR2 LQKENI. Trimming took 1 base from V and 0 from J, leaving 7 bases between them. CDR3 length: 14 amino acids. The CDR3 loop reads CASSPQSFSYEQYF. The CDR3 region has the DNA TGTGCCAGCTCACCACAGAGCTTCTCCTACGAGCAGTACTTC.

The gene calls are TRBV27 and TRBJ2-1; D gene unclear. V dropped 3 bases and J dropped 9 bases, with 12 bases sitting between them. The CDR3 runs to 13 residues. The V gene's germline CDR1 is MNHEY and CDR2 SMNVEV (reference sequence). CDR3 amino acids: CASSFTRESEQFF. CDR3 DNA: TGTGCCAGCAGTTTTACTCGAGAGAGTGAGCAGTTCTTC.

This clone was recorded only once. V usage is TRBV15 and J usage is TRBJ2-3, with 10 bases aligning to TRBD2. Germline assignment: CDR1 LNHNV and CDR2 YYDKDF (reference sequence). The length of the CDR3 is 17 residues. V lost 1 base, J lost 7 bases, and 11 bases stayed unmatched. CDR3 in DNA: TGTGCCACCAGCAGAGGGGGGGTGCGGACTAGCGGAAATACGCAGTATTTT. This translates into CATSRGGVRTSGNTQYF.

This chain links TRBV7-6 with TRBJ2-3, with a possible D match to TRBD1 (5 bases). The CDR3 is 14 amino acids. Between the trimmed V and J ends, which lost 5 bases and 3 bases, there was a span of 12 bases. Germline values: CDR1 SGHVS, CDR2 FNYEAQ. CDR3 in DNA: TGTGCCAGCAGCCTAGTGACAGATACAGATACGCAGTATTTT. This encodes CASSLVTDTDTQYF.

The J gene is TRBJ1-4, the V gene TRBV4-1; D is uncertain. Germline CDR1 and CDR2: MGHRA and YSYEKL. Between the trimmed V and J ends, which lost 1 base and 0 bases, there was a span of 6 bases. This CDR3 is 15 amino acids long. The CDR3: CASSQVTATNEKLFF. Here the CDR3 DNA reads TGCGCCAGCAGCCAAGTTACCGCAACTAATGAAAAACTGTTTTTT.

This clone was recorded once. The rearrangement uses TRBV7-2 and TRBJ2-3, with D possibly matching TRBD2 (6 bases). The germline V gene encodes CDR1 SGHTA and CDR2 FQGNSA. V was shortened by 4 bases and J by 9 bases, with 11 bases between the two germline ends. CDR3 length: 12 amino acids. Here the CDR3 reads CASSSWGETQYF. The CDR3 region has the DNA TGTGCCAGCAGCTCCTGGGGGGAAACGCAGTATTTT.

This rearrangement joins TRBV5-8 to TRBJ1-5, with D perhaps TRBD1 (5 bases). Germline assignment: CDR1 SGHTS and CDR2 YDEGEE. CDR3 length: 14 residues. The V end lost 7 bases, the J end lost 6 bases, and 17 bases lay between the germline ends. The CDR3 reads CASATPGRVQPQHF. Here the CDR3 DNA reads TGTGCCAGCGCCACCCCGGGGCGGGTTCAGCCCCAGCATTTT.

The gene calls are TRBV18 and TRBJ1-1; TRBD1 might be the D (5 bases). CDR1 and CDR2 (germline): KGHSH, LQKENI. The CDR3 runs 13 residues. Deletions cut 5 bases from V and 3 bases from J, with 10 bases between. The CDR3: CASSGGVDTEAFF. The CDR3 region has the DNA TGTGCCAGCTCAGGGGGGGTTGACACTGAAGCTTTCTTT.

The chain uses TRBV2 and TRBJ2-2; D is perhaps TRBD2 (5 bases). Germline CDR1 reads SNHLY; CDR2 reads FYNNEI. CDR3 length: 15 amino acids. Trimming removed 6 bases at V and 3 bases at J, with 14 bases between. The CDR3 protein is CASSLSPGYTGELFF. CDR3 nucleotide sequence: TGTGCCAGCAGCCTCTCTCCGGGGTACACCGGGGAGCTGTTTTTT.

The V and J genes are TRBV30 and TRBJ2-7; no clear D. The CDR3 has 13 residues. Germline values: CDR1 GTSNPN, CDR2 SVGIG (reference sequence). The germline V and J ends were trimmed by 0 bases and 5 bases, with 11 bases remaining between them. The CDR3 bases are TGTGCCTGGAGTGTCGGCCCGTTAAACGAGCAGTACTTC. Residues: CAWSVGPLNEQYF.

This chain connects TRBV10-1 to TRBJ2-2; the D gene is possibly TRBD1 (5 bases). The CDR3 is made up of 14 amino acids. With 4 bases removed from V and 6 bases from J, the gap between germline ends came to 12 bases. Germline assignment: CDR1 WNHNN and CDR2 SYGVQD (reference sequence). This CDR3 reads CASSGQMVAGELFF. CDR3 nucleotides: TGCGCCAGCAGTGGACAGATGGTAGCCGGGGAGCTGTTTTTT.

This chain uses TRBV5-6 with TRBJ1-5, with D perhaps matching TRBD1 (5 bases). V gave up 1 base and J gave up 2 bases, with 10 bases separating them. Germline V gene sequence: CDR1 SGHDT, CDR2 YYEEEE. The CDR3 is 15 amino acids. In nucleotides, the CDR3 is TGTGCCAGCAGCTTGTTAGGGGTGGGCAATCAGCCCCAGCATTTT. It specifies CASSLLGVGNQPQHF.

The rearrangement uses TRBV28 and TRBJ1-2; D ambiguous. V was shortened by 2 bases and J by 1 base, with 5 bases between the two germline ends. The CDR3 is 13 amino acids. Germline V lookup: CDR1 MDHEN, CDR2 SYDVKM. CDR3 nucleotide sequence: TGTGCCAGCAGTTTAGGGTTTAACTATGGCTACACCTTC. Translating gives CASSLGFNYGYTF.

The rearrangement joins TRBV6-6 to TRBJ1-5; 9 positions match TRBD1. Germline trimming cut 4 bases from V and 0 bases from J; bases unmatched to any gene: 4. This CDR3 has 16 residues. The V gene's germline CDR1 is MNHNY and CDR2 SVGAGI (reference sequence). The CDR3 is CASSFPGQGSNQPQHF. CDR3 in DNA: TGTGCCAGCAGTTTTCCGGGACAGGGTAGCAATCAGCCCCAGCATTTT.

The chain is built from TRBV5-4 and TRBJ1-2; 8 bases fit TRBD1. Germline-derived CDR1 and CDR2 are SGHNT and YYREEE (reference sequence). V trimming: 4 bases; J trimming: 6 bases; junction bases outside the gene matches: 8. The CDR3 is 14 residues long. The CDR3 nucleotides are TGTGCCAGCAGCGCGGGACAGGCCGCCCATGGCTACACCTTC. This sequence encodes CASSAGQAAHGYTF.

J is TRBJ2-3 and V is TRBV7-9; TRBD2 agrees at 8 bases. The V segment lost 1 base and the J segment 3 bases; nucleotides outside the gene matches: 12. The CDR3 consists of 18 residues. CDR1 is SEHNR, CDR2 FQNEAQ, per germline (reference sequence). DNA of the CDR3: TGTGCCAGCAGCTTAGGAGGGACTAGTGGTCAAATGACAGATACGCAGTATTTT. Its protein is CASSLGGTSGQMTDTQYF.

V and J are TRBV19 and TRBJ2-2; D could derive from TRBD1 or TRBD2 (6 bases each). Trimming pared 8 bases from V and 4 bases from J, leaving 14 bases between. This CDR3 contains 14 residues. Germline assignment: CDR1 LNHDA and CDR2 SQIVND (reference sequence). The CDR3 DNA sequence: TGTGCCAGTTATTCTGGAGGGGGCACCGGGGAGCTGTTTTTT. Amino acid sequence: CASYSGGGTGELFF.

This chain connects TRBV14 to TRBJ1-6; D remains unclear. V was trimmed by 4 bases and J by 13 bases, leaving 14 bases between them. The CDR3 runs 13 residues. Germline V gene lookup returns CDR1 SGHDN and CDR2 FVKESK. The CDR3 here is CASSLGNGMPLHF. The CDR3 DNA follows: TGTGCCAGCAGCCTAGGGAATGGAATGCCCCTCCACTTT. Full variable domain (outside the CDR3, taken from reference TRBV14 and TRBJ1-6): EAGVTQFPSHSVIEKGQTVTLRCDPISGHDNLYWYRRVMGKEIKFLLHFVKESKQDESGMPNNRFLAERTGGTYSTLKVQPAELEDSGVYFCASSLGNGMPLHFGNGTRLTVT.

The J gene is TRBJ2-1, the V gene TRBV5-6; 7 bases align to TRBD1. V was clipped by 2 bases and J by 0 bases; unmatched bases: 2. The CDR3 sequence is 15 residues long. In germline, CDR1 is SGHDT, CDR2 YYEEEE. CDR3 loop: CASSFGTDSYNEQFF. The CDR3 DNA reads as TGTGCCAGCAGCTTCGGGACAGACTCCTACAATGAGCAGTTCTTC. Full variable domain (outside the CDR3, taken from reference TRBV5-6 and TRBJ2-1): DAGVTQSPTHLIKTRGQQVTLRCSPKSGHDTVSWYQQALGQGPQFIFQYYEEEERQRGNFPDRFSGHQFPNYSSELNVNALLLGDSALYLCASSFGTDSYNEQFFGPGTRLTVL.

The chain is built from TRBV5-6 and TRBJ1-5; the D gene is possibly TRBD1 (5 bases). Per the germline V gene, CDR1 is SGHDT and CDR2 is YYEEEE. Trimming removed 3 bases at V and 3 bases at J, with 13 bases between. The CDR3 totals 15 residues. The chain's CDR3 is CASSWGPSFNQPQHF. The CDR3 nucleotides are TGTGCCAGCAGCTGGGGACCGAGCTTCAATCAGCCCCAGCATTTT.

The V gene is TRBV6-2 or TRBV6-3, the J gene TRBJ2-1; 10 nucleotides align to TRBD1. Germline CDR1 reads MNHEY; CDR2 reads SVGEGT. Trimming removed 2 bases from V and 5 bases from J; junction bases left unmatched: 3. The CDR3 spans 15 residues. The CDR3 DNA is TGTGCCAGCAGTTACGGACAGGGGGTCAACAATGAGCAGTTCTTC. Its protein product is CASSYGQGVNNEQFF.

This clone appeared once. This chain joins TRBV10-3 and TRBJ1-1; TRBD1 might be the D (5 bases). V gave up 10 bases and J gave up 3 bases, with 9 bases separating them. Germline V CDR1 and CDR2: ENHRY, SYGVKD. The CDR3 loop spans 11 amino acids. This CDR3 is CATETDTEAFF. The CDR3 DNA sequence: TGTGCCACCGAGACAGACACTGAAGCTTTCTTT.

This sequence joins TRBV19 and TRBJ2-2, with TRBD1 identical over 7 bases. CDR1 is LNHDA, CDR2 SQIVND, per germline (reference sequence). J gave up 1 base and V 7 bases, and 3 bases lay outside the gene matches. The CDR3 sequence is 14 residues long. The CDR3 DNA reads as TGTGCCAGTATTGGGGACAGGAACACCGGGGAGCTGTTTTTT. As protein: CASIGDRNTGELFF.

The V gene is TRBV6-1, the J gene TRBJ2-7, with D tentatively TRBD2 (5 bases). Per the germline V gene, CDR1 is MNHNS and CDR2 is SASEGT. V gave up 3 bases and J gave up 4 bases, with 10 bases separating them. This CDR3 contains 13 residues. Written as DNA, the CDR3 is TGTGCCAGCAGTGAGGGAGTGAGGTACGAGCAGTACTTC. Its translation: CASSEGVRYEQYF.

The chain is built from TRBV6-6 and TRBJ1-3; D unclear. V shed 0 bases and J shed 7 bases, with 10 bases lying between them. CDR3 length: 14 residues. Germline-derived CDR1 and CDR2 are MNHNY and SVGAGI (reference sequence). CDR3 nucleotide sequence: TGTGCCAGCAGTTACTCAGAAAATGGCAACACCATATATTTT. Amino acids: CASSYSENGNTIYF.